This T cell receptor (beta chain) comes out of a study of long-term antiretroviral therapy in people with HIV. Study-wide findings and caveats: CDR3 lengths in HIV samples spanned a narrower range than controls. Whichever time point was examined, clones expanded before ART dominated the repertoire.

The CDR3 has 13 residues. Looked up from germline, CDR1 is ENHRY and CDR2 is SYGVKD. Assay version v3.0 of immunoSEQ was used, and it was run at survey level. Roughly 40,000-50,000 T-cell genomes per sample were the sequencing target. Generated by immunoSEQ multiplex PCR, the TCRdb table keeps only in-frame clones and is missing some. The profile shows more than 6,000 clones, about 74% of them singletons. This clone was found a few times. The antigen is not known. Germline is not matched at one junction end, which may reflect a read error. The rearrangement uses TRBV10-3 and TRBJ1-1; D gene unclear. The sequencing used unsorted PBMCs, collected 0.1 years before starting antiretroviral therapy. This receptor was taken from a man younger than 35 with HIV. DNA for the CDR3: TGTGCCATCAGAGAGTTAGGGTACACTGAAGCTTTCTTT. Translating it yields CAIRELGYTEAFF.